The clone carrying this T cell receptor (beta chain) was detected a few times. The antigen remains undetermined. This sample was taken from a study of T-cell memory formation after mild COVID-19. TCRdb re-called the 5' RACE reads through MiXCR, storing one row per CDR3 protein. The sample lists about 270,000 distinct CDR3 sequences, over 15% seen once, with approximately 20% in the top ten. CDR1 and CDR2 from the germline V gene are MNHNS and SASEGT. This CDR3 is 14 amino acids long. With 1 base removed from V and 8 bases from J, the gap between germline ends came to 14 bases. Study-level findings and limits: CD4+ clones that contracted lay mainly in CM and EM; CD8+ ones lay in EMRA. Among clones contracting day 15 to 85, CD4/CD8 was balanced, whereas later expanders leaned CD4+.

The sequenced sample consisted of PBMCs or a T cell subset sorted from them (not recorded which). This TCR was recovered from a man younger than 35 who had mild COVID-19 (a few samples of this study predate the infection). Cell type and time point are not known. The J gene is TRBJ1-2, the V gene TRBV6-1, with D unresolved. The CDR3 bases are TGTGCCAGCAGTGAAGGCGCGGGGAGCGGCGGCTACACCTTC. Residues: CASSEGAGSGGYTF.